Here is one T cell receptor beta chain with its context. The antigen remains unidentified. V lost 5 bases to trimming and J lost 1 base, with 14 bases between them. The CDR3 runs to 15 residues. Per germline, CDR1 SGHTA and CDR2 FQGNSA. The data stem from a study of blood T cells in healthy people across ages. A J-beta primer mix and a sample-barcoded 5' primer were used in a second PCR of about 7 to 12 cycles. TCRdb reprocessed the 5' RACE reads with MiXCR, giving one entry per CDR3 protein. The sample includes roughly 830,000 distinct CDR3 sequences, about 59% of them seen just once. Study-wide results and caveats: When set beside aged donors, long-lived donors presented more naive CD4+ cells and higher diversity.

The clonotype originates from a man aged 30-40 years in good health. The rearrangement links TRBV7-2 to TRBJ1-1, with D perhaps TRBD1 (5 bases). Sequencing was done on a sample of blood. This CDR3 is CASSLRQLANTEAFF. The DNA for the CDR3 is TGTGCCAGCAGCCTGAGACAGCTAGCGAACACTGAAGCTTTCTTT.